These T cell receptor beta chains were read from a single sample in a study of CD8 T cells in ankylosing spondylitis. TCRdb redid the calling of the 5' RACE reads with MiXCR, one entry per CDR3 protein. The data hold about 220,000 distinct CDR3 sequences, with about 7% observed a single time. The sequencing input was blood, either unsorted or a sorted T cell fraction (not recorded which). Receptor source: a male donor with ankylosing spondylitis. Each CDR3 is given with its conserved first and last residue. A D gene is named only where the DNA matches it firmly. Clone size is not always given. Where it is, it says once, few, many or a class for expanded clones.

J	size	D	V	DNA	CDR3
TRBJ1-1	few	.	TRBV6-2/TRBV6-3	TGTGCCAGCAGTTACTCGAAGGGGGTGGGCACTGAAGCTTTCTTT	CASSYSKGVGTEAFF
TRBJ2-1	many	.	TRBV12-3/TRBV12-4	TGTGCCAGCGGTGTACAGGCGTACAATGAGCAGTTCTTC	CASGVQAYNEQFF
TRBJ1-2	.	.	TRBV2	TGTGCCAGCAGTTGGTCCCAGGGTATTTATGGCTACACCTTC	CASSWSQGIYGYTF
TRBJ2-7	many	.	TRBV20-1	TGCAGTGCTACGGGGGTGAGGTACGAGCAGTACTTC	CSATGVRYEQYF
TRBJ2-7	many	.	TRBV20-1	TGCAGTGACGGGCGGACCTACGAGCAGTACTTC	CSDGRTYEQYF
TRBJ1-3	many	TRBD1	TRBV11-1	TGTGCCAGCAGCCTTTCCGGGACAGGCGGCCACTCTTTCTCTGGAAACACCATATATTTT	CASSLSGTGGHSFSGNTIYF
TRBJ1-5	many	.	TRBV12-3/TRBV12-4	TGTGCCAGCAGTTTAAGCCCAGAGGGGGGCAATCAGCCCCAGCATTTT	CASSLSPEGGNQPQHF
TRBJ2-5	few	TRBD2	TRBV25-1	TGTGCCAGCAGTGTGACTAGCGAGGAAGAGACCCAGTACTTC	CASSVTSEEETQYF
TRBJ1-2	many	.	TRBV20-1	TGCAGTGCTAGAGGAAGTCAGAGAGAAGTTAACTATGGCTACACCTTC	CSARGSQREVNYGYTF
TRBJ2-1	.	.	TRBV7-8	TGTGCCAGCAGCTTATCGCGGACCCCAGGGGATGAGCAGTTCTTC	CASSLSRTPGDEQFF
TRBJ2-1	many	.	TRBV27	TGTGCCAGCAGCCCTAGTTGGGGGAGGACAGTCTATGAGCAGTTCTTC	CASSPSWGRTVYEQFF
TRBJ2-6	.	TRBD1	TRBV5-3	TGTGCCAGCAGCAGGGACAGGCCTTCCTCTGGGGCCAACGTCCTGACTTTC	CASSRDRPSSGANVLTF
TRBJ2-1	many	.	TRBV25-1	TGTGCCAGCGGGGACAATGAGCAGTTCTTC	CASGDNEQFF
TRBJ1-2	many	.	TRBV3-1	TGTGCCAGCAGCCTCGATTCAGGCCACTATGGCTACACCTTC	CASSLDSGHYGYTF
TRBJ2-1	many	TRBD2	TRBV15	TGTGCCACCAGCAGGTCCCTTAGCGGGAGTTTCAATGAGCAGTTCTTC	CATSRSLSGSFNEQFF
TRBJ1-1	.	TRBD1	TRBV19	TGTGCCAGTAGTATAGAATCGACAGGGTTCGGCACTGAAGCTTTCTTT	CASSIESTGFGTEAFF
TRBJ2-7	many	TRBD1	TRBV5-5	TGTGCCAGCAGCTTCCGGGACAGGGTTTCCGAGCAGTACTTC	CASSFRDRVSEQYF
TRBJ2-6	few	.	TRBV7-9	TGTGCCAGCAGCGCAGGGGTCCTACCCTCTGGGGCCAACGTCCTGACTTTC	CASSAGVLPSGANVLTF
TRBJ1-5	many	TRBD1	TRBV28	TGTGCCAGCAGTTTCCGGGACAGGGGGCTGTCGGGCATTGGCAATCAGCCCCAGCATTTT	CASSFRDRGLSGIGNQPQHF
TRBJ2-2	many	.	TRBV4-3	TGCGCCAGCAGCCCTGGAACAGTTAGCACCGGGGAGCTGTTTTTT	CASSPGTVSTGELFF
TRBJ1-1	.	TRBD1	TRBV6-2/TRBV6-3	TGTGCTGTGGGAGTGGACAGGGAGTCATTAATGAACACTGAAGCTTTCTTT	CAVGVDRESLMNTEAFF
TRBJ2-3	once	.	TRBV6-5	TGTGCCAGCAGTTTCTCCAGCTACACAGATACGCAGTATTTT	CASSFSSYTDTQYF
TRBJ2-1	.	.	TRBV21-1	TGTGCCAGCAGCAGAACAGAGGACAATGAGCAGTTCTTC	CASSRTEDNEQFF